The 16 T cell receptor beta chains reported below all come from one sample, sequenced in a study of human T cells and chemical hapten exposure. The time point: pre-sensitization, week 0. Treatment defined: therapeutic diphenylcyclopropenone sensitization with weekly scalp DPC. TCRdb reprocessed the RACE reads with MiXCR, giving one entry per CDR3 protein. The profile shows some 360,000 distinct CDR3 sequences, less than 6.5% of them singletons. The sample in question was whole blood, obtained in connection with sensitization to the hapten diphenylcyclopropenone (DPC). These receptors were taken from a woman aged 45-65 years with alopecia areata. Some clones in this sample may be carry-over from other donors' samples.

This clonotype was seen ten or more times. This sequence joins TRBV28 and TRBJ2-3, with TRBD2 matching over 9 bases. This CDR3 comprises 14 residues. Germline lookup yields CDR1 MDHEN and CDR2 SYDVKM. Trimming at V came to 3 bases and at J to 6 bases, leaving 4 bases not matched to a gene. CDR3 DNA sequence: TGTGCCAGCAGTTTTAGCGGGAGCGGGGATACGCAGTATTTT. Amino acids: CASSFSGSGDTQYF. Full variable domain (missing parts from reference TRBV28 and TRBJ2-3): DVKVTQSSRYLVKRTGEKVFLECVQDMDHENMFWYRQDPGLGLRLIYFSYDVKMKEKGDIPEGYSVSREKKERFSLILESASTNQTSMYLCASSFSGSGDTQYFGPGTRLTVL.

The chain links TRBV10-3 to TRBJ2-1; no clear D gene. There are 13 residues in the CDR3. V was shortened by 0 bases and J by 13 bases, with 13 bases between the two germline ends. Germline values: CDR1 ENHRY, CDR2 SYGVKD. CDR3: CAISESAEYVQFF. The CDR3 coding sequence is TGTGCCATCAGTGAGTCGGCAGAGTATGTACAGTTCTTC.

This clonotype has a count of ten or more. The rearrangement links TRBV4-2 to TRBJ2-3; 10 positions agree with TRBD2. The germline V gene encodes CDR1 LGHNA and CDR2 YNFKEQ. The CDR3 has 16 amino acids. The V segment lost 0 bases and the J segment 6 bases; nucleotides outside the gene matches: 6. CDR3 residues: CASSQDPASGSDTQYF. CDR3 in DNA: TGTGCCAGCAGCCAAGATCCGGCTAGCGGGAGTGATACGCAGTATTTT.

This clonotype has ten or more counts. The chain links TRBV18 to TRBJ1-2, with D maybe TRBD1 (6 bases). With 5 bases removed from V and 6 bases from J, the gap between germline ends came to 16 bases. The CDR3 contains 14 residues. Germline CDR1 and CDR2: KGHSH and LQKENI. CDR3 amino acids: CASSTLRGGDGYTF. CDR3 coding DNA: TGTGCCAGCTCAACCCTTCGGGGGGGCGATGGCTACACCTTC.

The J gene is TRBJ1-6, the V gene TRBV6-5, with D perhaps TRBD1 (5 bases). CDR3 length: 12 residues. Germline CDR1 is MNHEY and CDR2 is SVGAGI. Trimming removed 6 bases at V and 9 bases at J, with 9 bases between. The chain's CDR3 is CASSYGASPLHF. Written as DNA, the CDR3 is TGTGCCAGCAGCTATGGGGCTTCACCCCTCCACTTT.

This clonotype was detected many times. The V gene is TRBV5-1, the J gene TRBJ2-4; the D gene is possibly TRBD2 (5 bases). Looked up from germline, CDR1 is SGHRS and CDR2 is YFSETQ. Trimming took 3 bases from V and 4 from J, leaving 11 bases between them. The length of the CDR3 is 14 residues. CDR3 loop: CASSSEAAKNIQYF. The CDR3, as DNA: TGCGCCAGCAGCTCGGAGGCAGCTAAAAACATTCAGTACTTC.

In this sample, this clonotype turned up many times. CDR3 coding DNA: TGTGCCACTTACAGGGGGGACACCGGGGAGCTGTTTTTT. Translating it yields CATYRGDTGELFF. The rearrangement joins TRBV2 to TRBJ2-2; 8 nucleotides line up with TRBD1. Germline V gene lookup returns CDR1 SNHLY and CDR2 FYNNEI. CDR3 length equals 13 residues. The V gene end was trimmed by 10 bases and the J gene end by 3 bases; junction bases not matched to a gene: 4.

This clonotype was found many times. V usage is TRBV29-1 and J usage is TRBJ2-2; D ambiguous. The ends were cut back, 3 bases at V and 1 base at J, with 9 bases in the middle. The CDR3 length is 14 residues. Germline V CDR1 and CDR2: SQVTM, ANQGSEA. The CDR3 region is CSVEWDWNTGELFF. CDR3 coding DNA: TGCAGCGTTGAGTGGGATTGGAACACCGGGGAGCTGTTTTTT.

There are a few counts of this clonotype. The rearrangement links TRBV21-1 to TRBJ1-1. TRBV21-1 is described as a pseudogene. The CDR3 contains 12 residues. The CDR3 spells CASSISNTEAFF. DNA for the CDR3: TGTGCCAGCAGCATATCGAACACTGAAGCTTTCTTT.

This clonotype showed up just a few times. The chain joins TRBV27 to TRBJ2-3; 7 bases are shared with TRBD1. V lost 5 bases and J lost 0; bases outside the gene matches: 5. The CDR3 loop spans 15 amino acids. From germline, CDR1 is MNHEY and CDR2 SMNVEV (reference sequence). The chain's CDR3 is CASSPEGASTDTQYF. As DNA, the CDR3 is TGTGCCAGCAGTCCCGAGGGGGCGAGCACAGATACGCAGTATTTT.

This clonotype has just a few counts. This chain uses TRBV5-1 with TRBJ1-5; weak D call: TRBD1 (6 bases). The V end lost 4 bases, the J end lost 4 bases, and 18 bases lay between the germline ends. The CDR3 totals 16 residues. Per the germline V gene, CDR1 is SGHRS and CDR2 is YFSETQ. The CDR3 sequence is CASSEIPGHRNQPQHF. CDR3 in DNA: TGCGCCAGCAGCGAGATTCCGGGACACCGAAATCAGCCCCAGCATTTT.

This clonotype appeared a few times. V and J are TRBV27 and TRBJ2-7; maybe TRBD1 (5 bases). V dropped 6 bases and J dropped 4 bases, with 16 bases sitting between them. CDR3 length equals 14 residues. The germline V gene has CDR1 MNHEY and CDR2 SMNVEV (reference sequence). The CDR3 reads CASSLRAGWYEQYF. The DNA for the CDR3 is TGTGCCAGCAGCCTCAGGGCAGGGTGGTACGAGCAGTACTTC.

This clonotype was detected many times. The CDR3 is CASSLATTNEKLFF. The CDR3 DNA sequence: TGTGCCAGCAGTTTAGCTACAACTAATGAAAAACTGTTTTTT. The rearrangement uses TRBV28 and TRBJ1-4; D not resolved. From germline, CDR1 is MDHEN and CDR2 SYDVKM. Deletions cut 2 bases from V and 0 bases from J, with 4 bases between. There are 14 residues in the CDR3.

There are a few counts of this clonotype. The V call is TRBV4-3, the J call TRBJ2-1; D gene uncertain. Per the germline V gene, CDR1 is LGHNA and CDR2 is YSLEER. CDR3 size: 14 residues. Trimming removed 0 bases at V and 9 bases at J, with 12 bases between. CDR3: CASSQDTTESEQFF. The DNA of the CDR3 is TGCGCCAGCAGCCAAGACACAACAGAATCTGAGCAGTTCTTC.

In its sample, this clonotype was seen a few times. The chain is built from TRBV20-1 and TRBJ2-3; D possibly corresponds to TRBD1 (6 bases). Trimming stripped 6 bases from V and 8 bases from J, with 21 bases between. The CDR3 loop spans 14 amino acids. In germline, CDR1 is DFQATT, CDR2 SNEGSKA (reference sequence). CDR3 in DNA: TGCAGTGCCCTAATCAGGGGAGAGATTGGTACGCAGTATTTT. Its protein product is CSALIRGEIGTQYF.

This clonotype was found a few times. This chain joins TRBV12-3 or TRBV12-4 and TRBJ2-7; TRBD2 matches at 10 bases. The V and J ends lost 2 bases and 4 bases, in that order; junction bases with no gene match: 5. This CDR3 region has 15 residues. This CDR3 is CASSLRLAGDYEQYF. CDR3 bases: TGTGCCAGCAGTTTAAGGCTAGCGGGAGATTACGAGCAGTACTTC.